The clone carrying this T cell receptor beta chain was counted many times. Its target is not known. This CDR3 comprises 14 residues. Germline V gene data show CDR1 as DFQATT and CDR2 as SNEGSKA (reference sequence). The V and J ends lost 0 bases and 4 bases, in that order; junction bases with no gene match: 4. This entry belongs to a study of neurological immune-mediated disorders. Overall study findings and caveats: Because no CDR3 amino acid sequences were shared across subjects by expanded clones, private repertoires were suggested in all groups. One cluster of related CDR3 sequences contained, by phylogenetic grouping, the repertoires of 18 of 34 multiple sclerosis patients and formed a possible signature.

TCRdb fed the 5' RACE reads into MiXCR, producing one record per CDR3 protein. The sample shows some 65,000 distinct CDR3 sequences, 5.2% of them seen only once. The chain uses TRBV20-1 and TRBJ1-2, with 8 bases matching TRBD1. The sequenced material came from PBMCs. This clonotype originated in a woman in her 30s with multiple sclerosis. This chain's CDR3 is CSARDPQGVYGYTF. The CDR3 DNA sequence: TGCAGTGCTAGAGACCCACAGGGGGTCTATGGCTACACCTTC.